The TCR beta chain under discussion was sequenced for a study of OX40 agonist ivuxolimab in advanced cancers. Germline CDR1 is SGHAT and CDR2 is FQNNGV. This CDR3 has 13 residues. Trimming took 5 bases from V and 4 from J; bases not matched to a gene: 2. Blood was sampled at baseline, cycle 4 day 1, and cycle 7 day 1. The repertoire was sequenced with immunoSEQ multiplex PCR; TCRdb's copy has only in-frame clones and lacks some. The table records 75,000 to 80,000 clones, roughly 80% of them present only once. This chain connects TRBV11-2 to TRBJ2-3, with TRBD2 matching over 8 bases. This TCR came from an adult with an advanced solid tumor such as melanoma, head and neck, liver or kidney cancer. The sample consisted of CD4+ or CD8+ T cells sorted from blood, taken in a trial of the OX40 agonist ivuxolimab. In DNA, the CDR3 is TGTGCCAGCAGCCGGGGGGGGGCAGATACGCAGTATTTT. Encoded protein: CASSRGGADTQYF.